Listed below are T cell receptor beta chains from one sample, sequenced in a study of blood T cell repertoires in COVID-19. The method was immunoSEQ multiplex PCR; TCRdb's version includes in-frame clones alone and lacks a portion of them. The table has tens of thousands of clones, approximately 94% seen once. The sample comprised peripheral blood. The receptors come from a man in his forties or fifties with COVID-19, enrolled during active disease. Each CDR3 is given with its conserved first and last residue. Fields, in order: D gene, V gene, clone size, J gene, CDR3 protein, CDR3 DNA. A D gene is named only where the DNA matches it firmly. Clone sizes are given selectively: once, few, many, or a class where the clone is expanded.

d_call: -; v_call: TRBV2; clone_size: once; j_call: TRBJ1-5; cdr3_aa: CASRRAGQPQHF; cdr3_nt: TGTGCCAGCAGGCGGGCTGGTCAGCCCCAGCATTTT
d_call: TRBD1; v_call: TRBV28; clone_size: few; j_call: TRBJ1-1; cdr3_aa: CASSLWGTGGRMNTEAFF; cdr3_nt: TGTGCCAGCAGTTTATGGGGTACAGGGGGGAGAATGAACACTGAAGCTTTCTTT
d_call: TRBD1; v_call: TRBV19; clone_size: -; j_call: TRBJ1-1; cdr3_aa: CASSMGQADTEAFF; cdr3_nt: TGTGCCAGTAGTATGGGACAGGCCGACACTGAAGCTTTCTTT
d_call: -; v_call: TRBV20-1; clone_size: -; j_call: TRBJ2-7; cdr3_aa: CSAMDSYEQYF; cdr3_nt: TGCAGTGCTATGGACAGCTACGAGCAGTACTTC
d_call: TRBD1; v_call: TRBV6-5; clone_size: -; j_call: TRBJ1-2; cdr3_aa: CASSSIRGRSNYGYTF; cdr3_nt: TGTGCCAGCAGTTCTATCAGGGGGAGGTCTAACTATGGCTACACCTTC
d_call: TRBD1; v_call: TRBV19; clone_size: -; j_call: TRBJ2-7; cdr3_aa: CASSRTGGGTTYEQYF; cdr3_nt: TGTGCCAGTAGTAGGACAGGGGGCGGAACAACCTACGAGCAGTACTTC
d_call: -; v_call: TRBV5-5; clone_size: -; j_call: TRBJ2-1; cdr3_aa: CASSLSLTASYNEQFF; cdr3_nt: TGTGCCAGCAGCTTAAGTTTGACAGCCTCCTACAATGAGCAGTTCTTC
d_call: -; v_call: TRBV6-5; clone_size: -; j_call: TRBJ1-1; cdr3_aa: CASNLIGGWGTEAFF; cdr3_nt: TGTGCCAGCAACTTAATCGGGGGTTGGGGGACTGAAGCTTTCTTT
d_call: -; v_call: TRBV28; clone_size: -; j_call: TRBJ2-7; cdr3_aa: CASSSPVDEQYF; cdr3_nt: TGTGCCAGCAGTTCCCCCGTTGACGAGCAGTACTTC
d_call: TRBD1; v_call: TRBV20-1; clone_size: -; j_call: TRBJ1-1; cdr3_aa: CSASRQGARTEAFF; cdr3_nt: TGCAGTGCTAGTAGGCAGGGGGCGCGTACTGAAGCTTTCTTT
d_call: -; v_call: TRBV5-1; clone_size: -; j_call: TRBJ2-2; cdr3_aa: CASSLGSGTGELFF; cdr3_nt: TGCGCCAGCAGCTTGGGGTCGGGCACCGGGGAGCTGTTTTTT
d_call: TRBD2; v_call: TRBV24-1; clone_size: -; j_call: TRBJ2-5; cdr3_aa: CATSEYLAGVETQYF; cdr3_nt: TGTGCCACCAGTGAGTACCTAGCGGGAGTTGAGACCCAGTACTTC
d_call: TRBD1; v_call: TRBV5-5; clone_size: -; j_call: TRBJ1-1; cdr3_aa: CASRNRRQGGEAFF; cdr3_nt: TGTGCCAGCAGAAACCGGCGACAGGGGGGTGAAGCTTTCTTT
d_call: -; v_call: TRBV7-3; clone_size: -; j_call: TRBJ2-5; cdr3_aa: CASSRQVGETQYF; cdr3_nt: TGTGCCAGCAGCCGACAGGTTGGGGAGACCCAGTACTTC
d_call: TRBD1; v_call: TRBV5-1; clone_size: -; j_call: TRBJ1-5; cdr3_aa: CASSLGTGGSNQPQHF; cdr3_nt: TGCGCCAGCAGCTTGGGCACAGGGGGTAGCAATCAGCCCCAGCATTTT
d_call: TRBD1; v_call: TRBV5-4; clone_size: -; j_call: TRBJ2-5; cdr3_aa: CASSRLTRTGTSQYF; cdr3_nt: TGTGCCAGCAGCCGGTTGACCCGGACAGGGACTTCCCAGTACTTC
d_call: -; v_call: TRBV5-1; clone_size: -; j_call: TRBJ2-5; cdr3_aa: CASSRRLRETQYF; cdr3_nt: TGCGCCAGCAGCCGTCGACTACGGGAGACCCAGTACTTC
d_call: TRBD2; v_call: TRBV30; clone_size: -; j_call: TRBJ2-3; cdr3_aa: CAWSVRGLAATDTQYF; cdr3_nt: TGTGCCTGGAGTGTCCGAGGACTAGCGGCAACAGATACGCAGTATTTT
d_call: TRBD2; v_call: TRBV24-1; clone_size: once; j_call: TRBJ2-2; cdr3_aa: CATSDVGGGRAAGELFF; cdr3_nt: TGTGCCACCAGTGACGTAGGAGGCGGGAGGGCCGCCGGGGAGCTGTTTTTT
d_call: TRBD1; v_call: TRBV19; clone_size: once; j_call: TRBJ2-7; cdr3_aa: CASSIRTGVSYEQYF; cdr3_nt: TGTGCCAGTAGTATTCGGACAGGGGTTTCCTACGAGCAGTACTTC